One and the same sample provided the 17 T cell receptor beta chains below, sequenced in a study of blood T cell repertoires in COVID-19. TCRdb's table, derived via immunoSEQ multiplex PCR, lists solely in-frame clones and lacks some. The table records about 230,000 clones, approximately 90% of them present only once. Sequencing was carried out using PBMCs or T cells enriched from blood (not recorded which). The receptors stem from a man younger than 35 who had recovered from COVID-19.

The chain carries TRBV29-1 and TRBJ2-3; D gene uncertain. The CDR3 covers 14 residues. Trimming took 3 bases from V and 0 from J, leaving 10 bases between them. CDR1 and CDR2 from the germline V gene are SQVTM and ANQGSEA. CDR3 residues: CSVDRQASTDTQYF. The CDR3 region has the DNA TGCAGCGTTGATAGGCAGGCTAGCACAGATACGCAGTATTTT.

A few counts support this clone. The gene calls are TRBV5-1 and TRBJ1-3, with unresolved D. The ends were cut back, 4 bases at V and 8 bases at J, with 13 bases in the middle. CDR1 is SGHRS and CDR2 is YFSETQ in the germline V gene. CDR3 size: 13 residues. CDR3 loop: CASSRTPGDTIYF. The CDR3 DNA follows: TGCGCCAGCAGCAGAACCCCCGGAGACACCATATATTTT.

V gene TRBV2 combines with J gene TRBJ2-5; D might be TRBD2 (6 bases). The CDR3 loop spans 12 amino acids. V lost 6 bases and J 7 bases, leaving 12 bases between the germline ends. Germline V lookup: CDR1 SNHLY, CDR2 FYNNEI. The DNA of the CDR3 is TGTGCCAGCAGCCAGGACTACGGGACCCAGTACTTC. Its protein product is CASSQDYGTQYF.

The CDR3 sequence is CASRGSYSNQPQHF. The CDR3 nucleotides are TGCGCCAGCAGAGGGAGTTATAGCAATCAGCCCCAGCATTTT. The V call is TRBV10-2, the J call TRBJ1-5; D gene uncertain. Germline CDR1 is WSHSY and CDR2 is SAAADI. V dropped 6 bases and J dropped 0 bases, with 9 bases sitting between them. This CDR3 spans 14 amino acids.

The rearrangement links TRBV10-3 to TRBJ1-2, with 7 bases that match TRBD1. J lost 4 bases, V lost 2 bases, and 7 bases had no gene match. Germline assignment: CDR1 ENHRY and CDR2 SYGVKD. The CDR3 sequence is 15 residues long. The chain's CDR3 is CAISEGTETFYGYTF. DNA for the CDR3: TGTGCCATCAGTGAGGGGACAGAGACTTTCTATGGCTACACCTTC.

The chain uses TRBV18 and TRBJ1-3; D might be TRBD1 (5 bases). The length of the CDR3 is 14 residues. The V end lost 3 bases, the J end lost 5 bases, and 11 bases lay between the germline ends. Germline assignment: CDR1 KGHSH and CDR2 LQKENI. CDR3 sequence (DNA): TGTGCCAGCTCACCGAAGGGGCTTCGAAACACCATATATTTT. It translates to CASSPKGLRNTIYF.

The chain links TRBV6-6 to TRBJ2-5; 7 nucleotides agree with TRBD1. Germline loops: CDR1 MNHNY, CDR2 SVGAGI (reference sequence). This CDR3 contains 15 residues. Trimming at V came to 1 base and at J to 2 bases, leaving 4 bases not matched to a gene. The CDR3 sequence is CASSYLGTVQETQYF. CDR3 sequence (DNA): TGTGCCAGCAGTTACTTGGGGACAGTTCAAGAGACCCAGTACTTC.

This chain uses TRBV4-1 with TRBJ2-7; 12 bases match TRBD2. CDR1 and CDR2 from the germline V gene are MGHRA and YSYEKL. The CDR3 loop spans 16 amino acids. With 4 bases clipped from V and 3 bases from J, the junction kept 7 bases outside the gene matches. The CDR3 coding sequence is TGCGCCAGCAGCCCCTCGACTAGCGGGGGATTCTACGAGCAGTACTTC. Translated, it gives CASSPSTSGGFYEQYF.

The CDR3 spells CASSPRDRSNYGYTF. The CDR3 bases are TGTGCCAGCAGTCCCAGGGACAGATCTAACTATGGCTACACCTTC. The chain has TRBV6-2 or TRBV6-3 and TRBJ1-2, with 7 bases identical to TRBD1. The CDR3 extends over 15 amino acids. Germline loops: CDR1 MNHEY, CDR2 SVGEGT. V shed 5 bases and J 0 bases; nucleotides not matched to a gene: 6.

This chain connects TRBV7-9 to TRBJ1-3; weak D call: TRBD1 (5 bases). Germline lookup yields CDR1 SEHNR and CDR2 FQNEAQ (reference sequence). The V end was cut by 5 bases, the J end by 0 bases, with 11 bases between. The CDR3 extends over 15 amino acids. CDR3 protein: CASSKQEFSGNTIYF. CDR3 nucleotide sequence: TGTGCCAGCAGCAAACAGGAATTCTCTGGAAACACCATATATTTT.

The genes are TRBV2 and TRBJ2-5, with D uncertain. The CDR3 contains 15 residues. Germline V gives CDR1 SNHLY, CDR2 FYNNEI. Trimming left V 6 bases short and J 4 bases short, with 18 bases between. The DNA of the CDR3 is TGTGCCAGCAGGAGGAGTGGGTTTGTTGGAGAGACCCAGTACTTC. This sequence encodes CASRRSGFVGETQYF.

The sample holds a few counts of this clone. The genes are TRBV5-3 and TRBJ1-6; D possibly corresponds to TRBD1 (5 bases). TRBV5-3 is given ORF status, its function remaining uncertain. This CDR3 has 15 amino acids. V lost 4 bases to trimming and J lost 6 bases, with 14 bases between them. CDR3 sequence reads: CARSPPDTTNSPLHF. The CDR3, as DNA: TGTGCCAGAAGCCCCCCGGACACGACTAATTCACCCCTCCACTTT.

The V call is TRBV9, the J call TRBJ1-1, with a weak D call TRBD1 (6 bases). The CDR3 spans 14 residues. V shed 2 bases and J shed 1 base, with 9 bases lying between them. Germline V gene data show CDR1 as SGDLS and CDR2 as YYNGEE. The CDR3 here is CASSVRTENTEAFF. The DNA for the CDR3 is TGTGCCAGCAGCGTCCGGACAGAGAACACTGAAGCTTTCTTT.

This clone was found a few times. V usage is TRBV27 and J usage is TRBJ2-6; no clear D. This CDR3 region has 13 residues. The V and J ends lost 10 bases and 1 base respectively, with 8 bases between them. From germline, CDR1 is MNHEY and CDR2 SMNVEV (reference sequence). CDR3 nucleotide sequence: TGTGCCACCAGGAGTTCTGGGGCCAACGTCCTGACTTTC. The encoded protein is CATRSSGANVLTF.

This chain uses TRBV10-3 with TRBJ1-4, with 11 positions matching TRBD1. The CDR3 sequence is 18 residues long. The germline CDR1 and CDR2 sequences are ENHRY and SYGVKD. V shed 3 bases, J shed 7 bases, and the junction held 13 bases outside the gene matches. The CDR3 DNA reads TGTGCCATCAGTGAAAGGGACAGGGGGAATGTCGTTGGTGAAAAACTGTTTTTT. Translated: CAISERDRGNVVGEKLFF.

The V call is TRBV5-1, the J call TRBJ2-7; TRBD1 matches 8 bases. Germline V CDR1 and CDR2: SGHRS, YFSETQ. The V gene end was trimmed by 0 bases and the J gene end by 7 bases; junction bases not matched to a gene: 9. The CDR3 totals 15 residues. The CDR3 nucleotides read TGCGCCAGCAGCTTGGATCAGGGGGCAATTGGGGAGCAGTACTTC. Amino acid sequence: CASSLDQGAIGEQYF.

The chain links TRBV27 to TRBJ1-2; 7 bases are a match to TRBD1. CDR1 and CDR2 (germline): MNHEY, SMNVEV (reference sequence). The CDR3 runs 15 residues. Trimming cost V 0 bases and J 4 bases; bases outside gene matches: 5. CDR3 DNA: TGTGCCAGCAGTTTATCCCCACAGGGGTTCTATGGCTACACCTTC. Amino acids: CASSLSPQGFYGYTF.